This TCR beta chain comes out of a study of T cell responses to AZD1222 COVID-19 vaccine. Study background: Doses given second, at about 4 or about 12 weeks, were pooled.

Generated by immunoSEQ multiplex PCR, the TCRdb table keeps only in-frame clones and is missing some. Of 120,000 or so clones listed, 92% are singletons. Study findings and constraints: Unmutated variant regions reportedly attract nearly half of all spike-specific TCRs. Among those given AZD1222, only 5 to 7 were seropositive at baseline.

Trimming removed 6 bases from V and 9 bases from J, with 17 bases in between. CDR1 SGHTA and CDR2 FQGNSA come from the germline V gene. This CDR3 has 13 residues. In regard to this clone: Its antigen is not identified.

The sequence derives from an adult in good health. V usage is TRBV7-2 and J usage is TRBJ2-5; weak D call: TRBD1 (8 bases). The sequenced sample was peripheral blood, obtained on day 0 of AZD1222 vaccination. The CDR3 is CASRQTGGRAQYF. DNA of the CDR3: TGTGCCAGCAGACAAACAGGGGGGAGGGCCCAGTACTTC.